This T cell receptor (beta chain) derives from a study of blood T cell repertoires in COVID-19. On the study more broadly: Sites in the United States, Italy and Spain provided acute and convalescent COVID-19 samples.

This clone has a handful of counts. Measured with immunoSEQ multiplex PCR; TCRdb has only the in-frame clones, and not every one. The sample carries over 250,000 clones, about 87% recorded once. The CDR3 is made up of 13 amino acids. Germline V gives CDR1 MDHEN, CDR2 SYDVKM. Trimming shortened V by 7 bases and J by 2 bases, and 11 bases separated the two germline ends. The genes are TRBV28 and TRBJ1-2, with a possible D match to TRBD1 (6 bases). Sequencing was done on a sample of PBMCs or T cells enriched from blood (not recorded which). The source is a woman aged 50 to 60 who had recovered from COVID-19. The CDR3 nucleotides read TGTGCCAGCACTAACAGGGACAACTATGGCTACACCTTC. The encoded protein is CASTNRDNYGYTF.